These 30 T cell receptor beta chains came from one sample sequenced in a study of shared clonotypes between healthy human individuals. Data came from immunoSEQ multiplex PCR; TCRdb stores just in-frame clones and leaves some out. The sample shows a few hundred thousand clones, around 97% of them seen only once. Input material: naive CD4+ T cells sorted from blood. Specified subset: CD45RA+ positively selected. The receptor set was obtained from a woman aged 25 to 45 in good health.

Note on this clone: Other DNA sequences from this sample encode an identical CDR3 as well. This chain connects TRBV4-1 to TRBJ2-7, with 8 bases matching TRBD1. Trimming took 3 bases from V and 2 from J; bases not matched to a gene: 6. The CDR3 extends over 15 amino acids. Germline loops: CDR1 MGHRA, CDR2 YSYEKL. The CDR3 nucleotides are TGCGCCAGCAGCCAGGTACGGACAGGGACCTACGAGCAGTACTTC. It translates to CASSQVRTGTYEQYF.

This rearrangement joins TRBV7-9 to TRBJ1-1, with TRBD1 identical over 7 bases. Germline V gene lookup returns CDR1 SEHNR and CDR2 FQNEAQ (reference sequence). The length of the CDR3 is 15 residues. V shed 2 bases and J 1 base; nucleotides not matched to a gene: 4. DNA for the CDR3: TGTGCCAGCAGCTTATATACAGGGGAGAACACTGAAGCTTTCTTT. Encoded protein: CASSLYTGENTEAFF.

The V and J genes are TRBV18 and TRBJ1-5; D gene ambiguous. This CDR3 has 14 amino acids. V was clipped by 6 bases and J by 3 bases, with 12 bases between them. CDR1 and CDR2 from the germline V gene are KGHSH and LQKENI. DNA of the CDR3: TGTGCCAGCTCGAGGACGGAAAACAATCAGCCCCAGCATTTT. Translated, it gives CASSRTENNQPQHF.

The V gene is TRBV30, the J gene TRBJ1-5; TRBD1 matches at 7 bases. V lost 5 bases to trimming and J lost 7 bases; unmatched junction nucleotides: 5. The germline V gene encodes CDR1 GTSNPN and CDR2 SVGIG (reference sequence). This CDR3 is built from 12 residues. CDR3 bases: TGTGCCTGGGACAGGGACGGCCAGCCCCAGCATTTT. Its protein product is CAWDRDGQPQHF.

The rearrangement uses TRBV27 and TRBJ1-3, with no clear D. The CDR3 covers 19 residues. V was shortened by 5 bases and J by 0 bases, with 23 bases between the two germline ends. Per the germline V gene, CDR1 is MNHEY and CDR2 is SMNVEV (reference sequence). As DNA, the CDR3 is TGTGCCAGCAGTCCGAACTTTGTTCCGGGTTCTAGCTCTGGAAACACCATATATTTT. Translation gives CASSPNFVPGSSSGNTIYF.

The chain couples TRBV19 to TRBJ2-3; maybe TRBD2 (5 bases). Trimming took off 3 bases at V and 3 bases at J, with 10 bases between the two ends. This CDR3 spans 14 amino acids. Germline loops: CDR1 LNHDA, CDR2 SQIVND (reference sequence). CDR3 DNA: TGTGCCAGTAGTATGCTACTAGGGACAGATACGCAGTATTTT. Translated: CASSMLLGTDTQYF.

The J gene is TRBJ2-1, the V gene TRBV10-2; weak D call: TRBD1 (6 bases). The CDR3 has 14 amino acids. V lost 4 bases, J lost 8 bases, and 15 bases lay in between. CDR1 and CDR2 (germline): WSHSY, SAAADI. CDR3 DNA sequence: TGCGCCAGCAGTGTCCGGCAGGGGCGGGATGAGCAGTTCTTC. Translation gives CASSVRQGRDEQFF.

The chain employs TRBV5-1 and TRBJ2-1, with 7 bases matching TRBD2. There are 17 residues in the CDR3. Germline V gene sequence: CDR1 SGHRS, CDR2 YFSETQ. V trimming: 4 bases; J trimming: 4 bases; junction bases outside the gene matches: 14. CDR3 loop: CASSRGVGGLPYNEQFF. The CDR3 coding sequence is TGCGCCAGCAGCCGGGGAGTTGGGGGACTACCGTACAATGAGCAGTTCTTC.

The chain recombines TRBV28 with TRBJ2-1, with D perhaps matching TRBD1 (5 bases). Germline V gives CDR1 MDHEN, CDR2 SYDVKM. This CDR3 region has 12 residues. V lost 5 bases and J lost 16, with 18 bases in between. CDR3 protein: CASSVVGQGLFF. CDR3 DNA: TGTGCCAGCAGTGTGGTAGGGCAGGGCCTCTTCTTC.

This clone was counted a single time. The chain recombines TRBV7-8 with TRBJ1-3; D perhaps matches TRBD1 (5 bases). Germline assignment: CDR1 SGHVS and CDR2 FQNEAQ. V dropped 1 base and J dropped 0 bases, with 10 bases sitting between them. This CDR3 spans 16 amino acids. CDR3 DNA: TGTGCCAGCAGCTTAGGGGGGATCTACTCTGGAAACACCATATATTTT. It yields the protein CASSLGGIYSGNTIYF.

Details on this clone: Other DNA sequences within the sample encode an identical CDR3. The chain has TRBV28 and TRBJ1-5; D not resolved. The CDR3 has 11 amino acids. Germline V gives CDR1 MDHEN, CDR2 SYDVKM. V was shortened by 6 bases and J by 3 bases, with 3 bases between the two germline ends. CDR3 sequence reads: CASSYNQPQHF. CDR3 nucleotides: TGTGCCAGCAGCTACAATCAGCCCCAGCATTTT.

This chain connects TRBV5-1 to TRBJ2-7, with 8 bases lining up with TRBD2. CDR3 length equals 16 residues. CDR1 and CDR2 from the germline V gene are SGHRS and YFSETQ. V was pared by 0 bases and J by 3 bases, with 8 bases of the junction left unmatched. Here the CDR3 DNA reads TGCGCCAGCAGCTTGGAAGTAGCGGGATGGGGCTACGAGCAGTACTTC. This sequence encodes CASSLEVAGWGYEQYF.

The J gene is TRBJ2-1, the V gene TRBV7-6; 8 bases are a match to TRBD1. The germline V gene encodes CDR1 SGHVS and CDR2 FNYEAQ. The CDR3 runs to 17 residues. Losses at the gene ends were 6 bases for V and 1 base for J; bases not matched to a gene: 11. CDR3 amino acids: CASSPSGDRLSYNEQFF. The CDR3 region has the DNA TGTGCCAGCAGTCCCAGTGGGGACAGGCTTTCCTACAATGAGCAGTTCTTC. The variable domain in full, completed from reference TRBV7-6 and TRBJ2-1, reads GAGVSQSPRYKVTKRGQDVALRCDPISGHVSLYWYRQALGQGPEFLTYFNYEAQQDKSGLPNDRFSAERPEGSISTLTIQRTEQRDSAMYRCASSPSGDRLSYNEQFFGPGTRLTVL.

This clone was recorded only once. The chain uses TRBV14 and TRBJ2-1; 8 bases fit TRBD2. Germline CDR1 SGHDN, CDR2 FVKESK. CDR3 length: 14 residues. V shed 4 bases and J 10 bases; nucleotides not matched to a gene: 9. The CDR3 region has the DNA TGTGCCAGCAGCCTTGCGGGAGGCCGGGGAGAGCAGTTCTTC. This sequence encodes CASSLAGGRGEQFF.

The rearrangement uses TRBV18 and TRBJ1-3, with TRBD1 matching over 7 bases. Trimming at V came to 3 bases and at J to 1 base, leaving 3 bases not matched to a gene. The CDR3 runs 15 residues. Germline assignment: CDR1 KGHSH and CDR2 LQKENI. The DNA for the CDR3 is TGTGCCAGCTCACCGGGACAGTATTCTGGAAACACCATATATTTT. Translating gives CASSPGQYSGNTIYF.

CDR3 sequence (DNA): TGTGCCAGCAGCAAAGTCAAGGGAGACAATGAGCAGTTCTTC. Translation gives CASSKVKGDNEQFF. The genes are TRBV21-1 and TRBJ2-1; the table's D call, TRBD2, was not checked against the DNA. TRBV21-1 has pseudogene status. This CDR3 spans 14 amino acids.

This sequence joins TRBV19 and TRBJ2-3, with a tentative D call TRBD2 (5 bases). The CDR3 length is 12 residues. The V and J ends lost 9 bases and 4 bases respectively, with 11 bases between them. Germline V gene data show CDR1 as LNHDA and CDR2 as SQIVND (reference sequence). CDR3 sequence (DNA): TGTGCCAGCACCTCTAGCCCAGATACGCAGTATTTT. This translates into CASTSSPDTQYF. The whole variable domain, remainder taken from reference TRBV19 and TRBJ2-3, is DGGITQSPKYLFRKEGQNVTLSCEQNLNHDAMYWYRQDPGQGLRLIYYSQIVNDFQKGDIAEGYSVSREKKESFPLTVTSAQKNPTAFYLCASTSSPDTQYFGPGTRLTVL.

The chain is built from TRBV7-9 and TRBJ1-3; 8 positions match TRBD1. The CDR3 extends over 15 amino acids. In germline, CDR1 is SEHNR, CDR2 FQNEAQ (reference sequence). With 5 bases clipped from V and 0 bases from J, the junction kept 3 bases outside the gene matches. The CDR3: CASSTRGLSGNTIYF. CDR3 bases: TGTGCCAGCAGCACCAGGGGGCTCTCTGGAAACACCATATATTTT. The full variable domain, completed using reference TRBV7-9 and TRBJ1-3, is DTGVSQNPRHKITKRGQNVTFRCDPISEHNRLYWYRQTLGQGPEFLTYFQNEAQLEKSRLLSDRFSAERPKGSFSTLEIQRTEQGDSAMYLCASSTRGLSGNTIYFGEGSWLTVV.

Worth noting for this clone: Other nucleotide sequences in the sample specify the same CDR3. The CDR3 here is CASSPQDTDTQYF. The DNA for the CDR3 is TGTGCCAGCTCACCTCAAGACACAGATACGCAGTATTTT. V and J are TRBV18 and TRBJ2-3; D is unclear. Trimming left V 3 bases short and J 2 bases short, with 6 bases between. Germline V lookup: CDR1 KGHSH, CDR2 LQKENI. The length of the CDR3 is 13 residues.

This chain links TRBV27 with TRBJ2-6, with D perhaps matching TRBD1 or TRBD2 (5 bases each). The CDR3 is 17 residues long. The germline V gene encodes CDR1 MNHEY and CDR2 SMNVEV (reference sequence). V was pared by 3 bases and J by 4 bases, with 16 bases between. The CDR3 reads CASSFEGPTTGANVLTF. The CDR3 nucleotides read TGTGCCAGCAGTTTTGAGGGACCCACAACGGGGGCCAACGTCCTGACTTTC.

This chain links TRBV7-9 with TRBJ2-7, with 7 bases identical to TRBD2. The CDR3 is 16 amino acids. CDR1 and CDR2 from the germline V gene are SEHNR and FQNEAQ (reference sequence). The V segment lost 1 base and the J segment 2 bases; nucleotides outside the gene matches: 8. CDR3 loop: CASSLVSGRRTYEQYF. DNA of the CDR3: TGTGCCAGCAGCTTAGTTTCCGGGAGGAGAACCTACGAGCAGTACTTC.

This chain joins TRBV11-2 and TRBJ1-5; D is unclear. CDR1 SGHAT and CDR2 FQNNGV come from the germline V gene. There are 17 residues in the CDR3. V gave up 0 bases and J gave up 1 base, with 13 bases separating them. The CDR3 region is CASSLEVGGGSNQPQHF. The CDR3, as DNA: TGTGCCAGCAGCTTAGAGGTGGGCGGAGGGAGCAATCAGCCCCAGCATTTT.

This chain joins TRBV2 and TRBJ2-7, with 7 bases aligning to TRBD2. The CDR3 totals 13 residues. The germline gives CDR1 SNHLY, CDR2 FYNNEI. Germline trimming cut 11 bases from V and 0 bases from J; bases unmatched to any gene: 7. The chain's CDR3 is CASGRESSYEQYF. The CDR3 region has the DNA TGTGCCTCGGGGAGGGAAAGCTCCTACGAGCAGTACTTC.

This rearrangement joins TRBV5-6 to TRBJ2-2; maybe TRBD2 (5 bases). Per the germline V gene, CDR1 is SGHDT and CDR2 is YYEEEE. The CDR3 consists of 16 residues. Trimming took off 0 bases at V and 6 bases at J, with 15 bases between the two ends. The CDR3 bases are TGTGCCAGCAGCTTGGCCTGGGGAGTTAATCCCGGGGAGCTGTTTTTT. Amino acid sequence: CASSLAWGVNPGELFF.

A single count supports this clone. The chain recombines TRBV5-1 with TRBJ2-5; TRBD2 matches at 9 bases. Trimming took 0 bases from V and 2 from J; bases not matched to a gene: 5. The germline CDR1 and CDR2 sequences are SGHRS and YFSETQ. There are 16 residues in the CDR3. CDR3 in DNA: TGCGCCAGCAGCTTGGGGACTAGCGTCAGACAAGAGACCCAGTACTTC. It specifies CASSLGTSVRQETQYF.

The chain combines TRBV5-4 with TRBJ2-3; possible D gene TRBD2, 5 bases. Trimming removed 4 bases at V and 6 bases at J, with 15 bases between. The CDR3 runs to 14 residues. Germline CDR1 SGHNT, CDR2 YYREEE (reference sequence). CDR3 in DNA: TGTGCCAGCAGCCCTCCCACGGAGCGGGATACGCAGTATTTT. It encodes CASSPPTERDTQYF.

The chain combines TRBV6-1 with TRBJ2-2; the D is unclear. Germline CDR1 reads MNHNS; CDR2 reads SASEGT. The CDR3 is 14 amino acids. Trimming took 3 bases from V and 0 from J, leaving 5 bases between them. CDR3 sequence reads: CASSETSNTGELFF. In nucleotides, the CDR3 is TGTGCCAGCAGTGAGACATCGAACACCGGGGAGCTGTTTTTT.

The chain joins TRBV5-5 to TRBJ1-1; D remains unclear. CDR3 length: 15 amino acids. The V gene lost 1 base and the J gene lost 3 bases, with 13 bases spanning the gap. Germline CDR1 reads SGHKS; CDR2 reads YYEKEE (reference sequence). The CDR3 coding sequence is TGTGCCAGCAGCTTGATGGGAATACCCGACACTGAAGCTTTCTTT. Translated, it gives CASSLMGIPDTEAFF.

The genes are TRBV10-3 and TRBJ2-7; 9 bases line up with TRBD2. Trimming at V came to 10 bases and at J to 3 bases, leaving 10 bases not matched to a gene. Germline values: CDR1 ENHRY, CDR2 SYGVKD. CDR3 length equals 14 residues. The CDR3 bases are TGTGCCAGCGGGGGGGGCGCGGTCGGCTACGAGCAGTACTTC. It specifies CASGGGAVGYEQYF.

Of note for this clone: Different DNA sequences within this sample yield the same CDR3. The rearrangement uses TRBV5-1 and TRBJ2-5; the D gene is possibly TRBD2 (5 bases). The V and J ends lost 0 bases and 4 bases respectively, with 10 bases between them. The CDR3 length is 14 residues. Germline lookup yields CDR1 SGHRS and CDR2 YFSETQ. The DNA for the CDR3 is TGCGCCAGCAGCTTGGAGGGAGCAGGAGAGACCCAGTACTTC. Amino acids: CASSLEGAGETQYF.